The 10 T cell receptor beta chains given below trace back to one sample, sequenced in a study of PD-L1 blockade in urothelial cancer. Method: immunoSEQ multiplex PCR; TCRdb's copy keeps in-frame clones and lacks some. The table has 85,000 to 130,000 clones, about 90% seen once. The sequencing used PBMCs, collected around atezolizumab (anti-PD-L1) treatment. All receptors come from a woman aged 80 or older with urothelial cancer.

CDR3 region: CASSQVQGKTEAFF. The DNA of the CDR3 is TGTGCCAGCAGCCAGGTTCAGGGGAAAACTGAAGCTTTCTTT. The chain employs TRBV14 and TRBJ1-1; D possibly corresponds to TRBD1 (6 bases). With 3 bases removed from V and 5 bases from J, the gap between germline ends came to 13 bases. This CDR3 spans 14 amino acids. Germline CDR1 reads SGHDN; CDR2 reads FVKESK.

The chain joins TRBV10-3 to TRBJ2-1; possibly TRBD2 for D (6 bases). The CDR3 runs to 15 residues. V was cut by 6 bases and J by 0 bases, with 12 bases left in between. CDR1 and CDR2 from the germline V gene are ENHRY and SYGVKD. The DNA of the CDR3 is TGTGCCATCAGCCCCGCGGGATCCTCCTACAATGAGCAGTTCTTC. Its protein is CAISPAGSSYNEQFF.

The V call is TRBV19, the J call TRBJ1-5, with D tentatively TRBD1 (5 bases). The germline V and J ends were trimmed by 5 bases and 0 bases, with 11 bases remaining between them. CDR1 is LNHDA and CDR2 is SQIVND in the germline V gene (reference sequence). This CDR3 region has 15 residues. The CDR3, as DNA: TGTGCCAGTAGTCGGTGGGGGGATAGCAATCAGCCCCAGCATTTT. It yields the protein CASSRWGDSNQPQHF.

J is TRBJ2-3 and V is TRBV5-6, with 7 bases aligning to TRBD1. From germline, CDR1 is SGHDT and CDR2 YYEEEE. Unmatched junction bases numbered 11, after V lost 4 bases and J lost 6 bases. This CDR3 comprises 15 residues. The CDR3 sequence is CASSPRDSLGDTQYF. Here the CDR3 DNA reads TGTGCCAGCAGCCCCAGGGACAGTCTCGGTGATACGCAGTATTTT.

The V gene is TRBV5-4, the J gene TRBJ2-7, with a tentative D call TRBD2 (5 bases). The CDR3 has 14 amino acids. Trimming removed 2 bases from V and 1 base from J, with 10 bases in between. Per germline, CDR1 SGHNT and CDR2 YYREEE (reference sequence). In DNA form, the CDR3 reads TGTGCCAGCAGCTTACGGACGGGATCCTACGAGCAGTACTTC. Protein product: CASSLRTGSYEQYF.

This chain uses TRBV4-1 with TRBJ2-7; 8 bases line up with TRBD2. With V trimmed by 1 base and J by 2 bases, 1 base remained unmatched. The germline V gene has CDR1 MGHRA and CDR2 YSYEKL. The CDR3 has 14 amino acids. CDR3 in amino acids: CASSQVAGTYEQYF. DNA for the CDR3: TGCGCCAGCAGCCAAGTAGCGGGAACCTACGAGCAGTACTTC.

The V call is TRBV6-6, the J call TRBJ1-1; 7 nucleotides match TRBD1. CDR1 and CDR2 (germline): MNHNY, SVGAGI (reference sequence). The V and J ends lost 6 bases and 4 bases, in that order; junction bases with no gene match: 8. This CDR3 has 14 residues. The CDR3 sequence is CASRPRQGSTEAFF. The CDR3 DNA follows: TGTGCCAGCAGACCTAGACAGGGTTCCACTGAAGCTTTCTTT.

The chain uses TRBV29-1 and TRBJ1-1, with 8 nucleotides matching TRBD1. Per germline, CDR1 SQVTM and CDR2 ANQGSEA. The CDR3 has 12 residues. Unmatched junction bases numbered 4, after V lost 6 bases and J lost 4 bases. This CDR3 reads CSVTGASTEAFF. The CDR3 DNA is TGCAGCGTGACAGGGGCTAGCACTGAAGCTTTCTTT.

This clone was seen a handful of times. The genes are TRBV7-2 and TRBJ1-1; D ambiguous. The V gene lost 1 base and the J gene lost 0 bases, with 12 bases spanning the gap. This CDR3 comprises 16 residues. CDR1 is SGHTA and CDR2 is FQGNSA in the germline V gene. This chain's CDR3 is CASSLGRQFMNTEAFF. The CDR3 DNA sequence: TGTGCCAGCAGCTTAGGCAGGCAGTTCATGAACACTGAAGCTTTCTTT.

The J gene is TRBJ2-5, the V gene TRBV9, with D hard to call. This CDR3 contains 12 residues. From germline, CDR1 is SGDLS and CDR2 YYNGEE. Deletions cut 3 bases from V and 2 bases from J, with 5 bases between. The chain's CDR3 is CASSATQETQYF. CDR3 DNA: TGTGCCAGCAGCGCCACTCAAGAGACCCAGTACTTC.